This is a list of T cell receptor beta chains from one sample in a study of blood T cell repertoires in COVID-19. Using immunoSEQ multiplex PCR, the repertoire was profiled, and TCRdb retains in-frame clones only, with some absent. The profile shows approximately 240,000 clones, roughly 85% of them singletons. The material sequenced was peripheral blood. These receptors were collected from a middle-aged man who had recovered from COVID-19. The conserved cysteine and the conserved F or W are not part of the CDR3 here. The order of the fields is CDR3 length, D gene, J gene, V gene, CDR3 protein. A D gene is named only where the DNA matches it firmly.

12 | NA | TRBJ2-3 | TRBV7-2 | ASSRRDGTDTQY
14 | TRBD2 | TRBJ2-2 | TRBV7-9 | ASSHPTSLGTGELF
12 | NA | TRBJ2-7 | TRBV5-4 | ASSLDTVTYEQY
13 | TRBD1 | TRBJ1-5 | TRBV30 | AWTPGDRVVGAQH
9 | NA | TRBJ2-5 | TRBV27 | ASGRPTTQY
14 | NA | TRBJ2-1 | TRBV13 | ASSLIGEESYNEQF
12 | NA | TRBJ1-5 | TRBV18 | ASSPSGSNQPQH
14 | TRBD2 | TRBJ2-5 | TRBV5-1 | ASSLALAGVGETQY
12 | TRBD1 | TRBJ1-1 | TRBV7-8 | ASSSWTGNTEAF
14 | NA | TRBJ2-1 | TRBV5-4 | ASSPRTPAAINEQF
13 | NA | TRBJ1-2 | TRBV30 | AWSVRGLRDYGYT
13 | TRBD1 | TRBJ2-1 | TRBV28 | ASRTTGTGSNEQF
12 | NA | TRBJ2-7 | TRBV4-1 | ASSQNLGGDEQY
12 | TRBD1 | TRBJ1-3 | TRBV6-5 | ASRPGQGGNTIY
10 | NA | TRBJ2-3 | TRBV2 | ASSEVDIAQY
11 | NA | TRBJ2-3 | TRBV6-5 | ASRGTYTDTQY
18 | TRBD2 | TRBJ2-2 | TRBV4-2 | ASSRVTGGQREGYTGELF
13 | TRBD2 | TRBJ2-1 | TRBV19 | ASSTGLAGGNEQF
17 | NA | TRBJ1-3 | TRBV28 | ASIGGGGWSLPTGNTIY
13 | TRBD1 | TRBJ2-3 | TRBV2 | ASSPGTGITDTQY
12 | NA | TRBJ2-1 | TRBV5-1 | ASRGDSGEGEQF
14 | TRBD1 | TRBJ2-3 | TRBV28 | ASRKTGGGSTDTQY
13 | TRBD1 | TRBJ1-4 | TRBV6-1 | ASSPGQGVSEKLF
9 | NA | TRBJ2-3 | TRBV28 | ATVYTDTQY
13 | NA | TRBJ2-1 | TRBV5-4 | ASSFRDLIYNEQF
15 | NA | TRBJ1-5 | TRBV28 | ASSLFGGTGINQPQH
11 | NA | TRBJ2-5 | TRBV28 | ASVTRDQETQY
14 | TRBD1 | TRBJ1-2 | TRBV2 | ASRDTGTGRYYGYT
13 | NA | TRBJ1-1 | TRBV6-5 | ASSYSAGMNTEAF
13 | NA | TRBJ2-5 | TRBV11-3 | ASSLGARAGETQY
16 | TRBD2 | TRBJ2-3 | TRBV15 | ATSRDPERAGGTDTQY
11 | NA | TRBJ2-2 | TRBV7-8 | ASSLRFGGELF
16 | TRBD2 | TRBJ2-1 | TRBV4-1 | ASSQDELAASSYNEQF
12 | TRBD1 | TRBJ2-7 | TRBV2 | ASSGQGAGYEQY
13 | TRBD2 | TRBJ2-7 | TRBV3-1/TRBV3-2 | ASSLLGSGSYEQY
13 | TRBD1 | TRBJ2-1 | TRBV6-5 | ASSPGGQVYNEQF
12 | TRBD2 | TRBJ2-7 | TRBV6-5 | ASSRLAGRGEQY
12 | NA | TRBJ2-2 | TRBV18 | ASSVQENTGELF
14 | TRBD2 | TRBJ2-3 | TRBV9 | ASSVGLAASTDTQY
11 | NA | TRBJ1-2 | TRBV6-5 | ASSYGLHYGYT
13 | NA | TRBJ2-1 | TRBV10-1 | ASSDRFASYNEQF